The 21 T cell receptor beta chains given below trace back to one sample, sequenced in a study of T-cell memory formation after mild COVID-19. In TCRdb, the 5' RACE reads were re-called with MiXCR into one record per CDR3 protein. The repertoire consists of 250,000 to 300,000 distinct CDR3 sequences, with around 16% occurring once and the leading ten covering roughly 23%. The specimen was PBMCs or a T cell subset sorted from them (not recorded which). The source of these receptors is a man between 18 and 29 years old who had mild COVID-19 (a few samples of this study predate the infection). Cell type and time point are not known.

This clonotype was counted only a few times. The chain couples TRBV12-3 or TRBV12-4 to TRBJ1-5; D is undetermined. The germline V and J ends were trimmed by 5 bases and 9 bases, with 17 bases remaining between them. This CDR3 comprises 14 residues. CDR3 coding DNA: TGTGCCAGCAGTCGCCGGGCGGCCTCAGGGCCCCAGCATTTT. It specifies CASSRRAASGPQHF.

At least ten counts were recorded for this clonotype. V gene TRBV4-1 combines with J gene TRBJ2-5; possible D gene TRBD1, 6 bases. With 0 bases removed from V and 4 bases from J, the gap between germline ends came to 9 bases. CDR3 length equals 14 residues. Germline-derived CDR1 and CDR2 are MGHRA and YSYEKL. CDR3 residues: CASSQETGRETQYF. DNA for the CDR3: TGCGCCAGCAGCCAAGAAACAGGGCGAGAGACCCAGTACTTC.

The CDR3 here is CASSLMANQGRSGTEAFF. The CDR3 DNA is TGTGCCAGCAGCTTAATGGCAAACCAGGGAAGGTCTGGAACTGAAGCTTTCTTT. The chain couples TRBV7-8 to TRBJ1-1; D is perhaps TRBD1 (5 bases). The CDR3 has 18 residues. Germline CDR1 and CDR2: SGHVS and FQNEAQ. V lost 2 bases, J lost 5 bases, and 24 bases lay in between.

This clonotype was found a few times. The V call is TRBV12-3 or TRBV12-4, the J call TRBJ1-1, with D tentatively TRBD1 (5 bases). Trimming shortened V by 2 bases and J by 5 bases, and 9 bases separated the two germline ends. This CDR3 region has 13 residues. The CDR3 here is CASSLWGGTEAFF. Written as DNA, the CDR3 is TGTGCCAGCAGTTTATGGGGGGGAACTGAAGCTTTCTTT.

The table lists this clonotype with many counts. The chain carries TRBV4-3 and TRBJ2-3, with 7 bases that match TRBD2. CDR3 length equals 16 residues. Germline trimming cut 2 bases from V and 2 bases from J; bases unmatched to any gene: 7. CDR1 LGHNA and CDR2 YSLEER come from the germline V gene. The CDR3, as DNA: TGCGCCAGCAGCCAAATCGTAGCGGGCTTCACAGATACGCAGTATTTT. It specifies CASSQIVAGFTDTQYF.

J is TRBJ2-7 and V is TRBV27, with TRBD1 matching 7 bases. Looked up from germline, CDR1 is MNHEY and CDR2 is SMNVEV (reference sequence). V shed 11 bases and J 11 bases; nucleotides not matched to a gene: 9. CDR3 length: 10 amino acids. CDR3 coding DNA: TGTGCCGGTCCAGGGACAGAGGAGTACGTC. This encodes CAGPGTEEYV.

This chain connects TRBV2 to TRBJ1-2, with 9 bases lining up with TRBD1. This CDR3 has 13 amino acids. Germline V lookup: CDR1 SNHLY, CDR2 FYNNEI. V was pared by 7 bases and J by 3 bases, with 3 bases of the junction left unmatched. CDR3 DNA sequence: TGTGCCAGCAATAGGGACAGGGACTATGGCTACACCTTC. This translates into CASNRDRDYGYTF.

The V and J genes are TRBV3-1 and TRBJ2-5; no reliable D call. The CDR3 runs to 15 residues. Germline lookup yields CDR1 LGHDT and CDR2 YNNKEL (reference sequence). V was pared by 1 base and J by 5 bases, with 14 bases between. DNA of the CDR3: TGTGCCAGCAGCCAAGGCAACGGGCTGAGGGAGACCCAGTACTTC. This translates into CASSQGNGLRETQYF.

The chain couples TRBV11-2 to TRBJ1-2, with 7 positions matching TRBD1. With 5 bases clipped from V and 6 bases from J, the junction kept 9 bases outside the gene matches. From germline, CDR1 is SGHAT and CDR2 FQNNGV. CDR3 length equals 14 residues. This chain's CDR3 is CASSPTGVFNGYTF. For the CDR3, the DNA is TGTGCCAGCAGCCCAACAGGGGTTTTCAATGGCTACACCTTC.

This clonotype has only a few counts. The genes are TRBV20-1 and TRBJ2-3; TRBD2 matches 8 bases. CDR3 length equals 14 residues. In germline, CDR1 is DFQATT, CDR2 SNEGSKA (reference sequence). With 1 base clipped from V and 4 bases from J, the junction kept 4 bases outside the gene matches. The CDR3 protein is CSARAGGAADTQYF. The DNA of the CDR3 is TGCAGTGCTAGAGCGGGGGGGGCCGCAGATACGCAGTATTTT.

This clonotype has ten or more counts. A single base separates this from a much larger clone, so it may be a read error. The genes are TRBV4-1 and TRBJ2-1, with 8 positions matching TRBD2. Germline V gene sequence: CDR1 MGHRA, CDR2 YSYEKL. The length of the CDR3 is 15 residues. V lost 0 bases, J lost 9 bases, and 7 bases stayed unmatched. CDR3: CASSQESGGAGEQFF. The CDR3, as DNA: TGCGCCAGCAGCCAAGAGTCCGGGGGGGCCGGTGAGCAGTTCTTC.

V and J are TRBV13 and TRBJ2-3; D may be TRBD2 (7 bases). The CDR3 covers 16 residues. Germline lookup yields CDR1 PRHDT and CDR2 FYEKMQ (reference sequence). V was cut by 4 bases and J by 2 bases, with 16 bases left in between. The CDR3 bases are TGTGCCAGCAGCTCGGTGGGGGGGGCCATCACAGATACGCAGTATTTT. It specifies CASSSVGGAITDTQYF.

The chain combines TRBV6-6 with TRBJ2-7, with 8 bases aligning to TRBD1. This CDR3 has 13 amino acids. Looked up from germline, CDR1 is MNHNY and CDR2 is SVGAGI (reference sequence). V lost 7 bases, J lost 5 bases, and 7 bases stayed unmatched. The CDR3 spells CASTWTGKDEQYF. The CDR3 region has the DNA TGTGCCAGCACCTGGACAGGGAAAGACGAGCAGTACTTC.

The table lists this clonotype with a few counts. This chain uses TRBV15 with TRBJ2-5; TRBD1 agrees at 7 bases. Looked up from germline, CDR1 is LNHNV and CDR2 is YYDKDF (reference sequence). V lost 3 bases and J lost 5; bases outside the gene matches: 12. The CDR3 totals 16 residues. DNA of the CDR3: TGTGCCACCAGCAGCCTCAAGGGGGCCGGTGGGGAGACCCAGTACTTC. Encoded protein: CATSSLKGAGGETQYF.

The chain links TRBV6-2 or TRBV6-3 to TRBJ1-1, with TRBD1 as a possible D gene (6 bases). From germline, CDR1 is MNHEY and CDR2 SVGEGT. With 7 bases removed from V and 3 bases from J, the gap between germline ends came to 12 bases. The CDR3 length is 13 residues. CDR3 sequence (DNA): TGTGCCAGCACCCCAGGGGACTACACTGAAGCTTTCTTT. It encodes CASTPGDYTEAFF.

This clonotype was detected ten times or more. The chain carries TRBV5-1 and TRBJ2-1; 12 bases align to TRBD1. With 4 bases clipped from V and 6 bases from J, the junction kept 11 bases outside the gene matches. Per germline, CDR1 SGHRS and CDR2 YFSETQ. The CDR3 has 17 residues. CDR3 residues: CASSPRGTGGHSNEQFF. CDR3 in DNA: TGCGCCAGCAGCCCTAGGGGGACAGGGGGCCACTCCAATGAGCAGTTCTTC. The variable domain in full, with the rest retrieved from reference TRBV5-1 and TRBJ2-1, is KAGVTQTPRYLIKTRGQQVTLSCSPISGHRSVSWYQQTPGQGLQFLFEYFSETQRNKGNFPGRFSGRQFSNSRSEMNVSTLELGDSALYLCASSPRGTGGHSNEQFFGPGTRLTVL.

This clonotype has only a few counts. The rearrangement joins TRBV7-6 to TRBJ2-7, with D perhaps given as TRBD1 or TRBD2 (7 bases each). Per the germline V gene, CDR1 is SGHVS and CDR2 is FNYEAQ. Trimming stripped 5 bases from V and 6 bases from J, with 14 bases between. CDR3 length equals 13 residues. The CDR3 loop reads CASSPDREGEQYF. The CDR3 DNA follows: TGTGCCAGCAGCCCCGACAGGGAGGGCGAGCAGTACTTC.

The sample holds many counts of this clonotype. The CDR3 coding sequence is TGTGCCAGCAGGGGGACTAGCGGATCAGATACGCAGTATTTT. This encodes CASRGTSGSDTQYF. The chain recombines TRBV12-3 or TRBV12-4 with TRBJ2-3, with TRBD2 matching 11 bases. The length of the CDR3 is 14 residues. The trim removed 6 bases at V and 4 bases at J, leaving 3 bases unmatched.

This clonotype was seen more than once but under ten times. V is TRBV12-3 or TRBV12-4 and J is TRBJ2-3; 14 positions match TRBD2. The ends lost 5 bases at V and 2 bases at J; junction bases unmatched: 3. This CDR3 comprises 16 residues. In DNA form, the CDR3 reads TGTGCCAGCAGTCGACTAGCGGGGGGGCACACAGATACGCAGTATTTT. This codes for CASSRLAGGHTDTQYF.

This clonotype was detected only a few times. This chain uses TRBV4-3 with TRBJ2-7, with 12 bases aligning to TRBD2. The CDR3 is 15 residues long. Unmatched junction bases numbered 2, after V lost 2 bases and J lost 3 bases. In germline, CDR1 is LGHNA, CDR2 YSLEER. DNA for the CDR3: TGCGCCAGCAGCCAATGGGGACTAGCGGGCTACGAGCAGTACTTC. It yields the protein CASSQWGLAGYEQYF.

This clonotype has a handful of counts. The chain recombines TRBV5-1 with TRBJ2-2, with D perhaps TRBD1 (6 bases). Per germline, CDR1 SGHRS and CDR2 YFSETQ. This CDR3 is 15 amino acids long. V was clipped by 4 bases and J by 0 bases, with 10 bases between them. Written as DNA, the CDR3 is TGCGCCAGCAGCGGATGGGACACGAACACCGGGGAGCTGTTTTTT. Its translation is CASSGWDTNTGELFF.